This is a list of T cell receptor beta chains from one sample in a study of read filtering for tumor transcriptome and immune sequencing. Each CDR3 protein gets one entry after TCRdb re-called the reads with MiXCR. Of some 120,000 distinct CDR3 sequences in the sample, over 10% were seen once. Sequenced material: a population of CD138-negative cells sorted from bone marrow. Receptors were obtained from a donor at least 40 years old with multiple myeloma. Both conserved end residues are part of each CDR3. D genes are given only for firm matches. Some rows mark clone size as missing; the rest say once, few, many or name a class of expanded clone.

d_call,j_call,clone_size,cdr3_length,v_call,cdr3_aa,cdr3_nt
-,TRBJ2-7,many,12,TRBV27,CASRSTVYEQYF,TGTGCCAGCAGGTCGACAGTCTACGAGCAGTACTTC
TRBD2,TRBJ2-4,many,20,TRBV7-3,CASSPQTSGRYLVAKNIQYF,TGTGCCAGCAGCCCCCAGACTAGCGGGAGATATCTAGTAGCCAAAAACATTCAGTACTTC
TRBD1,TRBJ2-1,many,15,TRBV7-2,CASSLGTGRNNEQFF,TGTGCCAGCAGCTTAGGGACAGGAAGGAACAATGAGCAGTTCTTC
TRBD1,TRBJ1-1,many,14,TRBV29-1,CSVASGGRDTEAFF,TGCAGCGTTGCCTCAGGGGGCAGGGACACTGAAGCTTTCTTT
TRBD2,TRBJ2-3,few,15,TRBV7-2,CASSLFREGPDTQYF,TGTGCCAGCAGCTTATTCCGGGAGGGCCCAGATACGCAGTATTTT
TRBD2,TRBJ2-1,many,17,TRBV10-3,CAISELGGGSAYNEQFF,TGTGCCATCAGTGAGTTAGGCGGCGGGAGCGCCTACAATGAGCAGTTCTTC
-,TRBJ2-2,-,16,TRBV6-5,CASSLLVGSGTGELFF,TGTGCCAGCAGTCTCTTAGTGGGTTCGGGCACCGGGGAGCTGTTTTTT
TRBD1,TRBJ1-3,-,14,TRBV10-3,CAIRGQGSGSTIYF,TGTGCCATCAGGGGACAGGGGAGTGGAAGCACCATATATTTT
-,TRBJ1-5,many,15,TRBV11-2,CASSLISGPNQPQHF,TGTGCCAGCAGCTTAATCTCCGGGCCCAATCAGCCCCAGCATTTT
-,TRBJ1-2,-,14,TRBV20-1,CSARPPGLLGGYTF,TGCAGTGCAAGACCACCGGGACTTTTGGGCGGCTACACCTTC
TRBD2,TRBJ2-1,many,19,TRBV5-1,CASSWGGGSGGRRYNEQFF,TGCGCCAGCAGCTGGGGTGGGGGTAGCGGGGGCCGAAGATACAATGAGCAGTTCTTC
-,TRBJ1-5,many,15,TRBV7-2,CASSLTGNGNQPQHF,TGTGCCAGCAGCTTAACAGGGAACGGCAATCAGCCCCAGCATTTT
TRBD2,TRBJ2-3,many,16,TRBV7-3,CASSPDLAGAGDTQYF,TGTGCCAGCAGCCCGGACCTGGCGGGAGCTGGAGATACGCAGTATTTT
-,TRBJ2-1,many,13,TRBV12-3/TRBV12-4,CASSSVRNNEQFF,TGTGCCAGCAGTTCTGTGAGGAACAATGAGCAGTTCTTC
-,TRBJ2-3,few,19,TRBV20-1,CSARDSPRGVRGPPDTQYF,TGCAGTGCTAGAGATAGCCCGAGGGGGGTTCGGGGGCCACCAGATACGCAGTATTTT
-,TRBJ1-1,many,13,TRBV30,CAWSVEWSREAFF,TGTGCCTGGAGTGTGGAGTGGTCCCGTGAAGCTTTCTTT
-,TRBJ1-1,many,16,TRBV7-2,CASRPPPLGGGTEAFF,TGTGCCAGCAGACCTCCTCCGCTGGGTGGCGGCACTGAAGCTTTCTTT
-,TRBJ2-7,-,14,TRBV5-4,CASSLGRGGSEQYF,TGTGCCAGCAGCTTGGGTCGAGGAGGGTCCGAGCAGTACTTC
-,TRBJ2-1,many,16,TRBV9,CASSVWATSSYNEQFF,TGTGCCAGCAGCGTATGGGCCACGAGCTCCTACAATGAGCAGTTCTTC
-,TRBJ1-4,many,12,TRBV28,CASSQGREKLFF,TGTGCCAGCAGTCAGGGTCGAGAAAAACTGTTTTTT
-,TRBJ1-1,many,13,TRBV30,CAWILQTVPEAFF,TGTGCCTGGATTTTGCAGACCGTCCCTGAAGCTTTCTTT
-,TRBJ2-1,many,15,TRBV27,CASSSGGTEYNEQFF,TGTGCCAGCAGTTCCGGAGGGACAGAATACAATGAGCAGTTCTTC
TRBD1,TRBJ2-2,many,14,TRBV29-1,CSVGDRDSTGELFF,TGCAGCGTTGGAGACAGGGATAGCACCGGGGAGCTGTTTTTT
TRBD2,TRBJ2-3,few,14,TRBV19,CASKGLAGDFTQYF,TGTGCCAGTAAGGGGCTAGCGGGTGACTTTACGCAGTATTTT
-,TRBJ1-4,many,16,TRBV7-9,CASSGQDLDWGEKLFF,TGTGCCAGCAGTGGGCAGGACCTCGATTGGGGGGAAAAACTGTTTTTT
-,TRBJ2-3,many,15,TRBV18,CASSPLDGSTDTQYF,TGTGCCAGCTCACCCTTGGACGGTAGCACAGATACGCAGTATTTT
TRBD2,TRBJ2-1,few,14,TRBV18,CASSLWTSGGAPFF,TGTGCCAGCTCACTATGGACTAGCGGGGGGGCGCCGTTCTTC
-,TRBJ2-4,few,13,TRBV20-1,CSANRDGKNIQYF,TGCAGTGCTAACCGGGACGGAAAAAACATTCAGTACTTC
-,TRBJ2-3,many,15,TRBV5-1,CASSLVGTLPDTQYF,TGCGCCAGCAGCTTGGTTGGGACCCTTCCAGATACGCAGTATTTT
-,TRBJ2-4,many,13,TRBV29-1,CSAGDQAKNIQYF,TGCTCGGCTGGGGACCAAGCCAAAAACATTCAGTACTTC
TRBD1,TRBJ2-3,many,14,TRBV29-1,CSVEAGQGADTQYF,TGCAGCGTTGAAGCGGGACAGGGAGCAGATACGCAGTATTTT
-,TRBJ1-1,-,14,TRBV7-2,CASGLSGGNTEAFF,TGTGCCAGCGGCTTATCGGGGGGCAACACTGAAGCTTTCTTT
-,TRBJ2-3,many,14,TRBV5-1,CASSLVPSTDTQYF,TGCGCCAGCAGCTTGGTGCCAAGCACAGATACGCAGTATTTT
-,TRBJ2-2,many,12,TRBV29-1,CSVSLGTGELFF,TGCAGCGTTAGTTTGGGCACCGGGGAGCTGTTTTTT
-,TRBJ1-1,-,10,TRBV11-2,CALGAVEAFF,TGTGCCCTCGGGGCAGTTGAAGCTTTCTTT
TRBD2,TRBJ2-3,many,16,TRBV28,CASSPLAGGPIDTQYF,TGTGCCAGCAGTCCTCTAGCGGGAGGGCCAATAGATACGCAGTATTTT
-,TRBJ2-7,many,14,TRBV6-1,CASRYTPSSYEQYF,TGTGCCAGCAGGTATACGCCAAGCTCCTACGAGCAGTACTTC
-,TRBJ2-1,-,13,TRBV5-8,CASSPRRLDEQFF,TGTGCCAGCAGCCCCAGGAGGTTGGATGAGCAGTTCTTC
-,TRBJ2-2,-,12,TRBV9,CASSVEGGELFF,TGTGCCAGCAGCGTAGAGGGCGGGGAGCTGTTTTTT
-,TRBJ2-1,many,16,TRBV30,CAWRVGWGASYNEQFF,TGTGCCTGGAGAGTCGGATGGGGGGCCTCCTACAATGAGCAGTTCTTC
-,TRBJ2-5,-,14,TRBV9,CASSGIQERETQYF,TGTGCCAGCAGCGGAATTCAGGAGCGGGAGACCCAGTACTTC
-,TRBJ1-4,many,18,TRBV5-1,CASSPTPGLAGANEKLFF,TGCGCCAGCAGTCCCACGCCGGGCCTAGCCGGAGCTAATGAAAAACTGTTTTTT
TRBD1,TRBJ2-1,many,17,TRBV12-3/TRBV12-4,CASSFGGWGQGSNEQFF,TGTGCCAGCAGTTTTGGTGGTTGGGGACAGGGTTCCAATGAGCAGTTCTTC
-,TRBJ1-2,many,14,TRBV7-9,CASSPSQGRAGYTF,TGTGCCAGCAGCCCTTCCCAGGGTCGCGCTGGCTACACCTTC
-,TRBJ1-2,many,14,TRBV6-6,CASRTGGRGYGYTF,TGTGCCAGCAGAACGGGGGGGCGCGGCTATGGCTACACCTTC
TRBD1,TRBJ1-1,many,17,TRBV4-1,CASSQRQGPTPNTEAFF,TGCGCCAGCAGCCAACGACAGGGACCTACCCCGAACACTGAAGCTTTCTTT
-,TRBJ1-5,-,12,TRBV6-2/TRBV6-3,CASSPRNQPQHF,TGTGCCAGCAGTCCCCGAAATCAGCCCCAGCATTTT
TRBD1,TRBJ1-1,many,14,TRBV5-1,CASSLRDRNTEAFF,TGCGCCAGCAGCCTCCGGGACAGAAACACTGAAGCTTTCTTT
-,TRBJ2-1,-,17,TRBV7-8,CASSLVYLASLYNGQFF,TGTGCCAGCAGCTTAGTCTACTTGGCTAGCCTTTACAATGGGCAGTTCTTC
-,TRBJ1-2,-,13,TRBV7-9,CASSRTGNYGYTF,TGTGCCAGCAGCCGAACAGGAAACTATGGCTACACCTTC
-,TRBJ1-4,many,16,TRBV7-9,CASSFRRDIDQEKLFF,TGTGCCAGCAGCTTTAGGCGGGACATAGACCAAGAAAAACTGTTTTTT
TRBD2,TRBJ2-1,many,16,TRBV6-2/TRBV6-3,CASSYSSGREKNEQFF,TGTGCCAGCAGTTACAGTAGCGGGAGGGAGAAGAATGAGCAGTTCTTC
TRBD2,TRBJ2-3,-,17,TRBV19,CASTPAGLAGTTDTQYF,TGTGCCAGTACCCCTGCCGGACTAGCGGGGACCACAGATACGCAGTATTTT
-,TRBJ1-4,many,15,TRBV15,CATSARTGGYEKLFF,TGTGCCACCAGCGCCCGCACCGGGGGTTATGAAAAACTGTTTTTT
-,TRBJ2-5,many,14,TRBV19,CASSIRQGYETQYF,TGTGCCAGTAGTATCCGTCAGGGGTACGAGACCCAGTACTTC
-,TRBJ2-3,many,17,TRBV6-5,CASSPGVGARYTDTQYF,TGTGCCAGCAGCCCGGGCGTGGGGGCCAGATATACAGATACGCAGTATTTT
TRBD1,TRBJ2-2,many,13,TRBV2,CASRTTGSGELFF,TGTGCCAGCAGGACGACAGGGTCCGGGGAGCTGTTTTTT
-,TRBJ2-2,-,13,TRBV5-1,CASRTTNTGELLF,TGCGCCAGCAGGACGACGAACACCGGGGAGCTGCTTTTT
-,TRBJ2-3,many,14,TRBV7-2,CASSLRGTTDTQYF,TGTGCCAGCAGCCTCAGGGGAACCACAGATACGCAGTATTTT